This T cell receptor beta chain was sequenced during a study of blood T cells in healthy people across ages. Turning to the study itself: Researchers report that template switching captured about one barcoded beta molecule per two T cells.

Study conclusions and caveats: Older age coincided with a roughly linear decline in TCR beta diversity per million T cells.

A word on this clonotype: Its target is not known.

Together with a sample-barcoded 5' primer, a J-beta primer mix was included in a second PCR lasting roughly 6 to 12 cycles. Via MiXCR, TCRdb re-called the 5' RACE reads, giving one row per CDR3 protein. The sample yields about 2 million distinct CDR3 sequences, roughly 50% seen once. Sequenced input: blood. This receptor was identified in a woman in her 40s in good health.

CDR3 region: CASSLDPDGFSGANVLTF. CDR3 bases: TGCGCCAGCAGCTTGGATCCGGACGGATTCTCTGGGGCCAACGTCCTGACTTTC. The chain couples TRBV5-1 to TRBJ2-6; D is unclear. The V gene's germline CDR1 is SGHRS and CDR2 YFSETQ. V was clipped by 0 bases and J by 0 bases, with 13 bases between them. This CDR3 contains 18 residues.